The clone carrying this TCR beta chain has a handful of counts. The antigen is unknown. TCRdb re-called the 5' RACE reads through MiXCR, storing one row per CDR3 protein. Of roughly 480,000 distinct CDR3 sequences in the sample, 24% were seen once. The data derive from a study of identical twins. General study points: Twin sharing of out-of-frame TCR alpha was underestimated by models in monozygotic pairs. Excess twin sharing in beta out-of-frame sequences was weaker.

This CDR3 comprises 18 residues. Trimming took off 5 bases at V and 4 bases at J, with 21 bases between the two ends. Per the germline V gene, CDR1 is MNHNS and CDR2 is SASEGT. The same sample was also studied in work on T cells expressing NK-cell markers. That investigation notes: The study sequenced eight donors, seven HCMV-seropositive and one seronegative. Among a few donors, these clonotypes also ranked first in the CD3+CD56-NKG2C+ fraction.

The chain employs TRBV6-1 and TRBJ2-6, with D possibly being TRBD2 (6 bases). The specimen sequenced was CD4+ T cells sorted from blood. This clonotype was sampled from a young woman in good health. The CDR3: CASSPPPGYGGGANVLTF. The DNA for the CDR3 is TGTGCCAGCAGTCCCCCCCCAGGGTACGGGGGAGGGGCCAACGTCCTGACTTTC.